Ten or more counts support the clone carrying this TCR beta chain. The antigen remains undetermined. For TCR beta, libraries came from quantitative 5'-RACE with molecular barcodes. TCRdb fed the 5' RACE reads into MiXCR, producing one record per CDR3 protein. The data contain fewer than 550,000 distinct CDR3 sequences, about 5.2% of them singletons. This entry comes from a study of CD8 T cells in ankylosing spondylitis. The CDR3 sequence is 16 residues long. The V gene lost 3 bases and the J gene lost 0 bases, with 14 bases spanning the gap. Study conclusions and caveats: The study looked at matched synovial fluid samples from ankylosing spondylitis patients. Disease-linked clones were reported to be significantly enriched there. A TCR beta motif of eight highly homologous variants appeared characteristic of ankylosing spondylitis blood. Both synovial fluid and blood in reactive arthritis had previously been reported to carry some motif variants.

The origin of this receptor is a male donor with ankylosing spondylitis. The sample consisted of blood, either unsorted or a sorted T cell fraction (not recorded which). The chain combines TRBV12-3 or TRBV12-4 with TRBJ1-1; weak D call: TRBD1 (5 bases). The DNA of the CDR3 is TGTGCCAGCAGTTTTTTCTCGGGGGGAATGAACACTGAAGCTTTCTTT. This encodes CASSFFSGGMNTEAFF.